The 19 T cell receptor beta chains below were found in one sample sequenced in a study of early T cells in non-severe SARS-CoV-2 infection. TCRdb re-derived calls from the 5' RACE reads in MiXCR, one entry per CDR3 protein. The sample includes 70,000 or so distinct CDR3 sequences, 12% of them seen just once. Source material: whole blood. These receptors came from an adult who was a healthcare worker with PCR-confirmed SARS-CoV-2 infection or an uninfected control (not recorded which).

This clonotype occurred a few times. This CDR3 is CASSPRQGRDEKLFF. The CDR3 region has the DNA TGTGCCAGCAGCCCCAGACAGGGTCGGGATGAAAAACTGTTTTTT. The chain combines TRBV4-2 with TRBJ1-4, with TRBD1 matching over 7 bases. After removal of 4 bases from V and 6 bases from J, the junction contained 8 bases not matched to a gene. CDR3 length equals 15 residues. Germline V CDR1 and CDR2: LGHNA, YNFKEQ.

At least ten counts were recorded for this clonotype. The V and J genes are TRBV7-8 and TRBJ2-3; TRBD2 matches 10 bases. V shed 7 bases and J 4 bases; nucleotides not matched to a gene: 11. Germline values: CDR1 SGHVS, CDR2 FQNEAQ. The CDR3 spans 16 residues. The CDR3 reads CASTRAGGQRADTQYF. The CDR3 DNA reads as TGTGCCAGCACCCGAGCGGGGGGGCAGAGGGCAGATACGCAGTATTTT. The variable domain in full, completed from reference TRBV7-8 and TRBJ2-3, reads GAGVSQSPRYKVAKRGQDVALRCDPISGHVSLFWYQQALGQGPEFLTYFQNEAQLDKSGLPSDRFFAERPEGSVSTLKIQRTQQEDSAVYLCASTRAGGQRADTQYFGPGTRLTVL.

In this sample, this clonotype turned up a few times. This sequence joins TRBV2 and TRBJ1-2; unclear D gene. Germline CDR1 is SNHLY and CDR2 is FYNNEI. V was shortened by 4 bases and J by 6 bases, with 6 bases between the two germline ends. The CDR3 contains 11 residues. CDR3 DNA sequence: TGTGCCAGCAGTGGACGGCATGGCTACACCTTC. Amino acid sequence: CASSGRHGYTF.

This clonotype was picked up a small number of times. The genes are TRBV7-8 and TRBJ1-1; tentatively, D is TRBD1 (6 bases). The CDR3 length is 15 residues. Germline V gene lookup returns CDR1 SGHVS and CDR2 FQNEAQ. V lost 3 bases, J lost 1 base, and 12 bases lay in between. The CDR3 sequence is CASSFGQGGNTEAFF. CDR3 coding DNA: TGTGCCAGCAGCTTCGGTCAAGGGGGGAACACTGAAGCTTTCTTT.

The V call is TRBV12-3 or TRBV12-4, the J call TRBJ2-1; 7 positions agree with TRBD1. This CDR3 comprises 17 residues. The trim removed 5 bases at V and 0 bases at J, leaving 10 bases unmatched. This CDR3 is CASSPTGTDSSYNEQFF. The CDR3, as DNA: TGTGCCAGCAGTCCGACCGGGACAGACAGCTCCTACAATGAGCAGTTCTTC.

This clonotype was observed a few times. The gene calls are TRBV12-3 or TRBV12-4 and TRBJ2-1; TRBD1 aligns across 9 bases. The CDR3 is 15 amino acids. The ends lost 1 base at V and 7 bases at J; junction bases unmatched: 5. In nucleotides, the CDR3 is TGTGCCAGCAGTTTAGTACAGGGGGCGTCGAATGAGCAGTTCTTC. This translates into CASSLVQGASNEQFF.

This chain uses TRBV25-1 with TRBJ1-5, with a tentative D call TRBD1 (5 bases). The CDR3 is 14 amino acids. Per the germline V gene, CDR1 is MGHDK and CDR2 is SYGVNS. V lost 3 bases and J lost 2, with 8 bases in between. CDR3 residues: CASSDQGRNQPQHF. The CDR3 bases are TGTGCCAGCAGTGATCAGGGTCGCAATCAGCCCCAGCATTTT.

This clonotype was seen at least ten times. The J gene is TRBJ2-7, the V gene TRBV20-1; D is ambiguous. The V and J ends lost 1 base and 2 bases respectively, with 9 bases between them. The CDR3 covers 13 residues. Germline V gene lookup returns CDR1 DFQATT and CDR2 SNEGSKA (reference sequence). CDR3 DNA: TGCAGTGCTAGAGCTCCCCCCACCTACGAGCAGTACTTC. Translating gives CSARAPPTYEQYF.

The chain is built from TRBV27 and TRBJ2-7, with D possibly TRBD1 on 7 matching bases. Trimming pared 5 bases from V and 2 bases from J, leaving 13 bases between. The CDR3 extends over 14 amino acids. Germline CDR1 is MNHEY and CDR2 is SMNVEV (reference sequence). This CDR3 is CASSGGTVTYEQYF. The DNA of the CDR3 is TGTGCCAGCAGTGGCGGGACAGTAACCTACGAGCAGTACTTC.

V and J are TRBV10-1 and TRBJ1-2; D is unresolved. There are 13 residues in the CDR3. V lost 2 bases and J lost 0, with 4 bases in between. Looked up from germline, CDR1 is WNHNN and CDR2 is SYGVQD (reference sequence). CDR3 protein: CASSEDSNYGYTF. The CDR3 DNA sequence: TGCGCCAGCAGTGAGGATTCTAACTATGGCTACACCTTC.

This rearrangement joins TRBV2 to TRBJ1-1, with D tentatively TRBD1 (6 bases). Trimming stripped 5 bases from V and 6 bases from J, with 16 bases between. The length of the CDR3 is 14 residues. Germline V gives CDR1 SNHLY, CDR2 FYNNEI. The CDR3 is CASSLSGEYAEAFF. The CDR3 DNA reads TGTGCCAGCAGTCTTTCAGGGGAATACGCTGAAGCTTTCTTT. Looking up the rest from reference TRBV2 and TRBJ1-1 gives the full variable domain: EPEVTQTPSHQVTQMGQEVILRCVPISNHLYFYWYRQILGQKVEFLVSFYNNEISEKSEIFDDQFSVERPDGSNFTLKIRSTKLEDSAMYFCASSLSGEYAEAFFGQGTRLTVV.

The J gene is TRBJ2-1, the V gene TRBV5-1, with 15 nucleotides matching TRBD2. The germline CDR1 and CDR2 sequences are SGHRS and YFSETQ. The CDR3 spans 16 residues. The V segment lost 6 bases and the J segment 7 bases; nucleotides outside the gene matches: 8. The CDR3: CASTSPGTSGGNEQFF. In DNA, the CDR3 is TGCGCCAGCACCTCCCCCGGGACTAGCGGGGGGAATGAGCAGTTCTTC.

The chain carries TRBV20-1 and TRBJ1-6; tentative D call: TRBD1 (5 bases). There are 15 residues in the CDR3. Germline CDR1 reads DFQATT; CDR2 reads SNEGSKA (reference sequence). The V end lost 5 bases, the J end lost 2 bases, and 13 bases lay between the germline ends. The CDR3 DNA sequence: TGCAGTGCTCGATCGAGACAGACCTATAATTCACCCCTCCACTTT. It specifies CSARSRQTYNSPLHF.

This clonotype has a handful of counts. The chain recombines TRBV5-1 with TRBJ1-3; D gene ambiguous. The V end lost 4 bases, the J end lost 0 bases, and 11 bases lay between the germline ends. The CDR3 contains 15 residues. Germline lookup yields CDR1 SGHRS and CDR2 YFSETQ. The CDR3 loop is CASSQDRSSGNTIYF. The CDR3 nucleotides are TGCGCCAGCAGCCAGGACCGTTCCTCTGGAAACACCATATATTTT.

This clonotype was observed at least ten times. The CDR3 reads CASSKRLNTEAFF. CDR3 nucleotide sequence: TGTGCCAGCAGCAAAAGATTGAACACTGAAGCTTTCTTT. This chain uses TRBV7-2 with TRBJ1-1; D uncertain. Germline-derived CDR1 and CDR2 are SGHTA and FQGNSA. The CDR3 length is 13 residues. With 5 bases removed from V and 0 bases from J, the gap between germline ends came to 7 bases.

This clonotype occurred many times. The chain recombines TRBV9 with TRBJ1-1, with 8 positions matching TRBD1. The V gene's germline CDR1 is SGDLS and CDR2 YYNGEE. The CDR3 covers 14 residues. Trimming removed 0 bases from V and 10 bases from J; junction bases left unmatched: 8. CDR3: CASSVDGQGLIAFF. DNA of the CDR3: TGTGCCAGCAGCGTAGATGGACAGGGCCTGATAGCTTTCTTT.

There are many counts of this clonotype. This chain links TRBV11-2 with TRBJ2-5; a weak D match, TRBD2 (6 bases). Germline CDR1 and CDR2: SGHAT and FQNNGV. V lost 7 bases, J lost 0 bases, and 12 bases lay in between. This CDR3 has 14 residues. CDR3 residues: CASTLGRYQETQYF. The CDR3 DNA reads TGTGCCAGCACCCTGGGGAGGTACCAAGAGACCCAGTACTTC.

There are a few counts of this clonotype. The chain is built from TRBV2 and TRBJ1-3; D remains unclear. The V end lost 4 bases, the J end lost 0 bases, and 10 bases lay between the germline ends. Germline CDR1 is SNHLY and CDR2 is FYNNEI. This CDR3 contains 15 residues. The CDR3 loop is CASSAQPYSGNTIYF. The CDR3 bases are TGTGCCAGCAGTGCCCAGCCTTACTCTGGAAACACCATATATTTT.

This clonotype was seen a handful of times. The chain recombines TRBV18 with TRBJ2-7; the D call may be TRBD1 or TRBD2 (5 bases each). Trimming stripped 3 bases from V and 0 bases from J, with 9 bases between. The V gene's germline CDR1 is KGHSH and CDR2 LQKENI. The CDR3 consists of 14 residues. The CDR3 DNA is TGTGCCAGCTCACCTCCGGGACCCTCCTACGAGCAGTACTTC. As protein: CASSPPGPSYEQYF.